A single T cell receptor beta chain is shown here with its context. V was pared by 2 bases and J by 11 bases, with 8 bases of the junction left unmatched. The CDR3 covers 13 residues. Germline-derived CDR1 and CDR2 are MNHNY and SVGAGI (reference sequence). These data are taken from a study of T cells in tumors and immune-related adverse events. Profiled with immunoSEQ multiplex PCR; TCRdb holds only in-frame clones, not every one. The data show fewer than 10,000 clones, roughly 94% seen once. This sequence was found in a female donor with metastatic renal cell carcinoma. The specimen was lymph node tissue, collected from a patient treated with anti-PD-1 therapy. The chain combines TRBV6-6 with TRBJ1-1; 7 positions match TRBD1. The CDR3 region has the DNA TGTGCCAGCAGTTACGGCGTTGGACAGGCCGCTTTCTTT. The encoded protein is CASSYGVGQAAFF.